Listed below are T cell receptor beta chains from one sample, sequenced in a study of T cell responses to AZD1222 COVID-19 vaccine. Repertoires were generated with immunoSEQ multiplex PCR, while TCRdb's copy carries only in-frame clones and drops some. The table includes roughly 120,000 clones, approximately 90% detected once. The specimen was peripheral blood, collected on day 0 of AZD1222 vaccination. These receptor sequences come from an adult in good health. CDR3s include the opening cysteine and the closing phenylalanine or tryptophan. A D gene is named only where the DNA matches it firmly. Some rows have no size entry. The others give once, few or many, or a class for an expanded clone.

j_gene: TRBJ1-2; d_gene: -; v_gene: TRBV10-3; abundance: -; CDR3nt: TGTGCCATCAGTTACCCACCGACCGGGACGAACTATGGCTACACCTTC; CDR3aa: CAISYPPTGTNYGYTF
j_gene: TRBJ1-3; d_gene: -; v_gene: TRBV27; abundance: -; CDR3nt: TGTGCCAGCAGGTCGACAGTTACTGGAAACACCATATATTTT; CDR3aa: CASRSTVTGNTIYF
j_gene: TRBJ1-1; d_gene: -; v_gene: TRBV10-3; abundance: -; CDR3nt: TGTGCCATCACCAAAGAATCCCTAAGGGAAGCTTTCTTT; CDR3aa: CAITKESLREAFF
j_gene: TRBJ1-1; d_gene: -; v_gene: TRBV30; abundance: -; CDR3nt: TGTGCCTGGAAAATCCCAGGGGATGACACTGAAGCTTTCTTT; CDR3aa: CAWKIPGDDTEAFF
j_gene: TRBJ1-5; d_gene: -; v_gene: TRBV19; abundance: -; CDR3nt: TGTGCCAGTAGTACCACGGGAGGGAATCAGCCCCAGCATTTT; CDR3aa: CASSTTGGNQPQHF
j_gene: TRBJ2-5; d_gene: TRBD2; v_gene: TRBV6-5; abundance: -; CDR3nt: TGTGCCAGCAGTTATTTCGGGACTAGCGGTGGAGAGACCCAGTACTTC; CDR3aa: CASSYFGTSGGETQYF
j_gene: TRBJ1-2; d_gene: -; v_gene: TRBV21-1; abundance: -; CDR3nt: TGTGCCAGCAGCACTAGAGACCAGGGGGGCTACACCTTC; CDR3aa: CASSTRDQGGYTF
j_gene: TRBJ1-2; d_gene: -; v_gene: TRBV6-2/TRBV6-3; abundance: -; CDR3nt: TGTGCCAGCAGTTACGCCGCGGTTAACTATGGCTACACCTTC; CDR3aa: CASSYAAVNYGYTF
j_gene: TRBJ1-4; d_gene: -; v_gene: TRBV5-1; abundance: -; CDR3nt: TGCGCCAGCAGCTATTCCTCTCGGGCTGGAAAACTGTTTTTT; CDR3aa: CASSYSSRAGKLFF
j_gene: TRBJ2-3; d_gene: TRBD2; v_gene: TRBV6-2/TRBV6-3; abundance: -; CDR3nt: TGTGCCAGCAGTGGACTAGCGAGCACAGATACGCAGTATTTT; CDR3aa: CASSGLASTDTQYF
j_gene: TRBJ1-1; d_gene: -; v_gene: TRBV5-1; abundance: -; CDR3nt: TGCGCCAGCCTCACTTATCCGGGTATGAACACTGAAGCTTTCTTT; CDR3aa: CASLTYPGMNTEAFF
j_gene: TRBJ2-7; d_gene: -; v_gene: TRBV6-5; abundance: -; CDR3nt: TGTGCCAGCAGTGACTCGTTACCAACCTACGAGCAGTACTTC; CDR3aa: CASSDSLPTYEQYF
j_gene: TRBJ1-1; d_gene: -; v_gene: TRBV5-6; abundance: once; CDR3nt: TGTGCCAGCAGCTTGGCCGGTGGTTTGGCTGAAGCTTTCTTT; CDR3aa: CASSLAGGLAEAFF
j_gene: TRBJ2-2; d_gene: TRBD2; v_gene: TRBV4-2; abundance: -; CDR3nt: TGTGCCAGCAGCCAAGACGGGGTAGCGGGAGGGCACGGGGAGCTGTTTTTT; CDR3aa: CASSQDGVAGGHGELFF
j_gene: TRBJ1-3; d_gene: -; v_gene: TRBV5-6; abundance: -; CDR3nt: TGTGCCAGCAGCTTCATAGGCTCTGGAAACACCATATATTTT; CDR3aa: CASSFIGSGNTIYF
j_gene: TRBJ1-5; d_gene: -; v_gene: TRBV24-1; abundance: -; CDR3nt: TGTGCCACCAGTCCCCCGGGACAAAATCAGCCCCAGCATTTT; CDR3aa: CATSPPGQNQPQHF
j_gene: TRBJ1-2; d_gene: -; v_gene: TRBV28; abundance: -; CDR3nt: TGTGCCAGCAGTTTATCGATCGGGAAGGTCGCTGGCTACACCTTC; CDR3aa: CASSLSIGKVAGYTF
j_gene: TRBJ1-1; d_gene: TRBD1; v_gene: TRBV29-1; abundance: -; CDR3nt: TGCAGCGTGGGACAGGGGGTTAGCACTGAAGCTTTCTTT; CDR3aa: CSVGQGVSTEAFF
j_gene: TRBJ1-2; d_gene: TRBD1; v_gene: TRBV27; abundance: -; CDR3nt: TGTGCCAGCAGCCCCACAGGGGCTTCTCACTATGGCTACACCTTC; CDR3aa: CASSPTGASHYGYTF
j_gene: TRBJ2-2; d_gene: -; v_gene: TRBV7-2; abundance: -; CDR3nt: TGTGCCAGCAGCTTAGCCGGGGGACTTAACACCGGGGAGCTGTTTTTT; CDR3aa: CASSLAGGLNTGELFF
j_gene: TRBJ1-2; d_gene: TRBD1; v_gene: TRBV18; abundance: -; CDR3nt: TGTGCCAGCTCACCTGGACAGGGGCACTATGGCTACACCTTC; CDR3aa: CASSPGQGHYGYTF
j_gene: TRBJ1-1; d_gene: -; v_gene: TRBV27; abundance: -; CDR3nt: TGTGCCAGCAGTATCATCAGCCAAACTGAAGCTTTCTTT; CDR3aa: CASSIISQTEAFF
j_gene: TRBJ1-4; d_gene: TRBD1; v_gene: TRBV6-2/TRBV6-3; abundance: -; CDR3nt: TGTGCCAGCAGTTCTCATCAACTGACAGGGAAGGATGAAAAACTGTTTTTT; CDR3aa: CASSSHQLTGKDEKLFF
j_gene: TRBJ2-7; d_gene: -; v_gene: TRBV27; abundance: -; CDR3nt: TGTGCCAGCAGTTTACCCCGGGGGGAGCAGTACTTC; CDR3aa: CASSLPRGEQYF
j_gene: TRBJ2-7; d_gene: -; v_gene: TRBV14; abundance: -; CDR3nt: TGTGCCATCCTGTCCAACAGGGACGGAAAGCACTTCTCCTACGAGCAGTACTTC; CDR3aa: CAILSNRDGKHFSYEQYF